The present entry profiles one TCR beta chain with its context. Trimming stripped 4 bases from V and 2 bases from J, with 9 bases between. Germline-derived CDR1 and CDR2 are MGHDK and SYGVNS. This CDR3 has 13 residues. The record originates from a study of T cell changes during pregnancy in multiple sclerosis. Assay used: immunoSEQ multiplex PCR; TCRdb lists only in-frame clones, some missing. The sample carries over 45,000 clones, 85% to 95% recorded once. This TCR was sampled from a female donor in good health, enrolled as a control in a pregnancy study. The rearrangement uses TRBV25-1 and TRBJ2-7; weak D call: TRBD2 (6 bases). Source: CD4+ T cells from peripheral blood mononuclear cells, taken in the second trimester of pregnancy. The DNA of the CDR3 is TGTGCCAGCAGTGGGGGGGAGCCCTACGAGCAGTACTTC. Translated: CASSGGEPYEQYF.